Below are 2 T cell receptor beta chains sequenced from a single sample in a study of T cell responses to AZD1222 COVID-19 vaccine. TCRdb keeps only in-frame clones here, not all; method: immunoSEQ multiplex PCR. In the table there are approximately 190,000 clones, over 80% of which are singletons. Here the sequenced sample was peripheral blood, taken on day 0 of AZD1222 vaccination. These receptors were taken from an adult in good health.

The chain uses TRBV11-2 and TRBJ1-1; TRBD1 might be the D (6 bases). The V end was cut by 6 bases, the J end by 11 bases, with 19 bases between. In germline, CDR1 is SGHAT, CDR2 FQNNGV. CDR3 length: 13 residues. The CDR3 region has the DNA TGTGCCAGCAGGTCCCTTACTGGGACACCCGCTTTCTTT. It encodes CASRSLTGTPAFF.

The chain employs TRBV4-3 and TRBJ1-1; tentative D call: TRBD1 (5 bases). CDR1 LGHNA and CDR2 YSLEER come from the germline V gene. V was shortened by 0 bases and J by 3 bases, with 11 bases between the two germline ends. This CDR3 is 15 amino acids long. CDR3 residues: CASSQEEGRDTEAFF. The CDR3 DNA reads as TGCGCCAGCAGCCAAGAAGAAGGCAGGGACACTGAAGCTTTCTTT.